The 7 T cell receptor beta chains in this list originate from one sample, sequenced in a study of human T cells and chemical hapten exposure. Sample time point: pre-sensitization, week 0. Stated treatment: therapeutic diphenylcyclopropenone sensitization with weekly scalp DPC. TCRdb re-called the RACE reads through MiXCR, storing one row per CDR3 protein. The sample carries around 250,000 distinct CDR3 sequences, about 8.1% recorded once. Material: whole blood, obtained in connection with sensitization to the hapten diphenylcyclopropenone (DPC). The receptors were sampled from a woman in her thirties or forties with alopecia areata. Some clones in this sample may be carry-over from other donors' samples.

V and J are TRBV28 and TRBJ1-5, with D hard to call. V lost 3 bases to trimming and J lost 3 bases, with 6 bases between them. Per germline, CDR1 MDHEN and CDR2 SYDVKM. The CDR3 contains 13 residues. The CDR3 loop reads CASSFPPNQPQHF. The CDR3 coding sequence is TGTGCCAGCAGTTTTCCGCCCAATCAGCCCCAGCATTTT.

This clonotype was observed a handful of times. CDR3 sequence reads: CSVAGTGKPDHAYNEQFF. The DNA of the CDR3 is TGCAGCGTAGCCGGGACAGGCAAGCCAGACCATGCCTACAATGAGCAGTTCTTC. The chain combines TRBV29-1 with TRBJ2-1; 8 positions match TRBD1. The CDR3 extends over 18 amino acids. CDR1 and CDR2 from the germline V gene are SQVTM and ANQGSEA. J lost 2 bases, V lost 6 bases, and 18 bases had no gene match.

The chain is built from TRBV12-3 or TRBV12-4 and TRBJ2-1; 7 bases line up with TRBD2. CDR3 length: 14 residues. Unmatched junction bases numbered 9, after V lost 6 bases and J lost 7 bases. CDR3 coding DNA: TGTGCCAGCAGGCCCTCGCGGGAGAGAAATGAGCAGTTCTTC. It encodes CASRPSRERNEQFF.

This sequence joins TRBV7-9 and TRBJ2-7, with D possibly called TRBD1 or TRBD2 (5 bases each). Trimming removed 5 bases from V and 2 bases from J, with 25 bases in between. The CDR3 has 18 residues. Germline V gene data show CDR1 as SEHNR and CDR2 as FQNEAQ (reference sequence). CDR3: CASSPQSRWQGVTYEQYF. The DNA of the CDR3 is TGTGCCAGCAGCCCCCAGTCTCGGTGGCAGGGAGTAACCTACGAGCAGTACTTC.

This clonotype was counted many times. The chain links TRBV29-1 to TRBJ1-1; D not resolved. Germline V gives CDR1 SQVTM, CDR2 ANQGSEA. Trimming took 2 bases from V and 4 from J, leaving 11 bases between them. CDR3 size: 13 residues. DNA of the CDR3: TGCAGCGTTGAAAGGCGGCCAGCCACTGAAGCTTTCTTT. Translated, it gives CSVERRPATEAFF.

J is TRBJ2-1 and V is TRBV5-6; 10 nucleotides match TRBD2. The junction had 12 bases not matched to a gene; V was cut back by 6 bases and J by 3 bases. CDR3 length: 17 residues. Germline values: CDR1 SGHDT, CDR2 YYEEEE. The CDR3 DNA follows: TGTGCCAGCATTCCGTCGGGACTAGCGAGAATCTACAATGAGCAGTTCTTC. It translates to CASIPSGLARIYNEQFF.

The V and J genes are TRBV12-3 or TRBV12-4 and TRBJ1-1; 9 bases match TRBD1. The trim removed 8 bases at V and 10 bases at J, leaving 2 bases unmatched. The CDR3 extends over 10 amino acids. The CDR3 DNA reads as TGTGCCAGCGAGGACAGGGGAGCTTTCTTT. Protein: CASEDRGAFF.